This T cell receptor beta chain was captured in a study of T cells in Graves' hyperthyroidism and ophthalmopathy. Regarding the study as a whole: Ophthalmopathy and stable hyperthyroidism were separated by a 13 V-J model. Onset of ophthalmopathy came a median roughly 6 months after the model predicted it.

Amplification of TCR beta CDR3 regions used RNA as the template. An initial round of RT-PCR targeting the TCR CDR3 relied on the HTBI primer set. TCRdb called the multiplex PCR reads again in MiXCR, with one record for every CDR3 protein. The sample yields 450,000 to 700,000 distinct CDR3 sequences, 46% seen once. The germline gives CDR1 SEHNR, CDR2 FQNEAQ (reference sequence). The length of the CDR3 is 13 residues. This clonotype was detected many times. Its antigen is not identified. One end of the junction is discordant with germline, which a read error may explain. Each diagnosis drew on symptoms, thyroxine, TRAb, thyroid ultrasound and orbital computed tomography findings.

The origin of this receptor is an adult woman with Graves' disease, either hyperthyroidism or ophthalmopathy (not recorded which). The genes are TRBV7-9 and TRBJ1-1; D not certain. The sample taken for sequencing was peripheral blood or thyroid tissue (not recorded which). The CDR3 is CASSSLGNTEAFF. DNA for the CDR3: TGCGCCAGCAGCAGTCTAGGGAACACTGAAGCTTTCTTT. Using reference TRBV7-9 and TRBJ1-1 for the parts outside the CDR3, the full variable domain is DTGVSQNPRHKITKRGQNVTFRCDPISEHNRLYWYRQTLGQGPEFLTYFQNEAQLEKSRLLSDRFSAERPKGSFSTLEIQRTEQGDSAMYLCASSSLGNTEAFFGQGTRLTVV.